The 29 T cell receptor beta chains below were found in one sample sequenced in a study of CD8+CD57+ T cells in acquired aplastic anemia. All sequencing subjects had displayed CD8+CD57+ cell expansion on flow cytometry. Researchers used genomic DNA as the template to profile TCR beta VDJ and CDR3. TCRdb reprocessed the reads via MiXCR and lists one record per CDR3 protein. The sample records roughly 160,000 distinct CDR3 sequences, 45% to 55% being singletons. The specimen sequenced was sorted CD4+, CD8+, or CD8+CD57+ T cells (not recorded which) from PBMCs. All receptors come from a human donor with aplastic anemia.

This clonotype was seen many times. The CDR3 is CASNIRQAFSNQPQHF. CDR3 DNA sequence: TGTGCCAGCAACATACGACAGGCCTTTAGCAATCAGCCCCAGCATTTT. The rearrangement joins TRBV6-1 to TRBJ1-5; weak D call: TRBD1 (6 bases). The CDR3 spans 16 residues. CDR1 is MNHNS and CDR2 is SASEGT in the germline V gene. The V gene lost 7 bases and the J gene lost 0 bases, with 16 bases spanning the gap.

The rearrangement links TRBV29-1 to TRBJ2-3; the D is unclear. V was clipped by 3 bases and J by 6 bases, with 10 bases between them. Per germline, CDR1 SQVTM and CDR2 ANQGSEA. This CDR3 comprises 12 residues. CDR3 bases: TGCAGCGTTGAGGCCATATTGGATACGCAGTATTTT. Its translation: CSVEAILDTQYF.

The genes are TRBV7-9 and TRBJ2-5; D is undetermined. This CDR3 contains 14 residues. Between the trimmed V and J ends, which lost 1 base and 2 bases, there was a span of 8 bases. The V gene's germline CDR1 is SEHNR and CDR2 FQNEAQ (reference sequence). CDR3 in amino acids: CASSLDLAQETQYF. In DNA, the CDR3 is TGTGCCAGCAGCTTAGATTTGGCGCAAGAGACCCAGTACTTC.

CDR3 nucleotides: TGTGCCAGCAGTCCACGACAGGGGGACTATGGCTACACCTTC. Translating it yields CASSPRQGDYGYTF. This chain links TRBV28 with TRBJ1-2, with 9 bases lining up with TRBD1. The CDR3 spans 14 residues. With 5 bases clipped from V and 3 bases from J, the junction kept 4 bases outside the gene matches. The V gene's germline CDR1 is MDHEN and CDR2 SYDVKM.

The V call is TRBV15, the J call TRBJ2-1; no firm D call. Germline lookup yields CDR1 LNHNV and CDR2 YYDKDF (reference sequence). V lost 0 bases to trimming and J lost 10 bases, with 10 bases between them. The CDR3 is 13 amino acids. The CDR3 DNA follows: TGTGCCACCAGCAGAGACCTGTTAAAAGAGCAGTTCTTC. Residues: CATSRDLLKEQFF.

This clonotype was recorded at least ten times. This sequence joins TRBV25-1 and TRBJ2-3; D might be TRBD2 (5 bases). Trimming took off 5 bases at V and 9 bases at J, with 15 bases between the two ends. The CDR3 sequence is 13 residues long. The germline V gene encodes CDR1 MGHDK and CDR2 SYGVNS. The CDR3 bases are TGTGCCAGCAGTTCACGACGGGGTGACACGCAGTATTTT. This encodes CASSSRRGDTQYF.

This clonotype occurred many times. The rearrangement links TRBV12-3 or TRBV12-4 to TRBJ2-5; D uncertain. This CDR3 has 14 residues. The V and J ends lost 7 bases and 1 base respectively, with 13 bases between them. CDR3 sequence reads: CASTTASSQETQYF. In nucleotides, the CDR3 is TGTGCCAGCACTACGGCCAGCTCCCAAGAGACCCAGTACTTC.

On this clonotype: A much bigger clone sits one base away, suggesting this may be a read error. This rearrangement joins TRBV6-1 to TRBJ1-2; 7 nucleotides agree with TRBD1. This CDR3 contains 16 residues. Germline CDR1 is MNHNS and CDR2 is SASEGT. DNA for the CDR3: TGTGCCAGCAGTGAAGCGCTTCTAGGAACAGGGGAAGGCTACGCCTTC. It translates to CASSEALLGTGEGYAF.

V gene TRBV20-1 combines with J gene TRBJ2-7; the match to TRBD1 covers 9 bases. This CDR3 is built from 11 residues. Trimming cost V 6 bases and J 9 bases; bases outside gene matches: 6. Per germline, CDR1 DFQATT and CDR2 SNEGSKA (reference sequence). In nucleotides, the CDR3 is TGCAGTGCCCCAACAGGGGGCCGGCAGTACTTC. The encoded protein is CSAPTGGRQYF.

This clonotype was detected a few times. The chain uses TRBV7-9 and TRBJ1-4, with 10 bases matching TRBD1. The trim removed 4 bases at V and 6 bases at J, leaving 2 bases unmatched. CDR3 length: 14 amino acids. Germline CDR1 and CDR2: SEHNR and FQNEAQ (reference sequence). The CDR3: CASSSDRGDEKLFF. CDR3 sequence (DNA): TGTGCCAGCAGCTCGGACAGGGGGGATGAAAAACTGTTTTTT. The whole variable domain, remainder taken from reference TRBV7-9 and TRBJ1-4, is DTGVSQNPRHKITKRGQNVTFRCDPISEHNRLYWYRQTLGQGPEFLTYFQNEAQLEKSRLLSDRFSAERPKGSFSTLEIQRTEQGDSAMYLCASSSDRGDEKLFFGSGTQLSVL.

The chain uses TRBV27 and TRBJ2-7; D possibly matches TRBD1 or TRBD2 (5 bases each). CDR1 is MNHEY and CDR2 is SMNVEV in the germline V gene (reference sequence). The CDR3 contains 14 residues. V was shortened by 6 bases and J by 6 bases, with 18 bases between the two germline ends. The CDR3 loop is CASRVGRGAFEQYF. The CDR3 region has the DNA TGTGCCAGCAGAGTCGGGCGAGGGGCGTTCGAGCAGTACTTC.

J is TRBJ1-5 and V is TRBV19; D is ambiguous. V shed 8 bases and J shed 10 bases, with 12 bases lying between them. The CDR3 is made up of 11 amino acids. CDR1 and CDR2 (germline): LNHDA, SQIVND (reference sequence). The CDR3 reads CASGSLQPQHF. The CDR3, as DNA: TGTGCCAGTGGCAGCCTACAACCCCAGCATTTT.

CDR3 residues: CATSDQQGVSNQPQHF. The CDR3 DNA sequence: TGTGCCACCAGTGACCAGCAGGGGGTAAGCAATCAGCCCCAGCATTTT. The chain recombines TRBV24-1 with TRBJ1-5, with 7 bases lining up with TRBD1. CDR1 and CDR2 (germline): KGHDR, SFDVKD. The CDR3 loop spans 16 amino acids. V was clipped by 4 bases and J by 1 base; unmatched bases: 6.

This clonotype has a handful of counts. The chain recombines TRBV10-3 with TRBJ2-7; D remains ambiguous. CDR1 is ENHRY, CDR2 SYGVKD, per germline. The V end lost 8 bases, the J end lost 5 bases, and 10 bases lay between the germline ends. This CDR3 contains 11 residues. The CDR3 DNA reads as TGTGCCATCCGGACCTCGAACGAGCAGTACTTC. Its translation: CAIRTSNEQYF.

The rearrangement joins TRBV2 to TRBJ1-2; D might be TRBD1 (5 bases). The CDR3 runs to 14 residues. V was pared by 3 bases and J by 3 bases, with 11 bases between. In germline, CDR1 is SNHLY, CDR2 FYNNEI. For the CDR3, the DNA is TGTGCCAGCAGTGATTGGGGCACCGACTATGGCTACACCTTC. It specifies CASSDWGTDYGYTF.

This clonotype was observed many times. The chain uses TRBV2 and TRBJ2-2; the match to TRBD2 covers 11 bases. This CDR3 comprises 16 residues. Trimming removed 4 bases from V and 6 bases from J; junction bases left unmatched: 7. Germline CDR1 SNHLY, CDR2 FYNNEI. In DNA form, the CDR3 reads TGTGCCAGCAGTGGCAGAGGACTAGCGGGTTCCGGGGAGCTGTTTTTT. Encoded protein: CASSGRGLAGSGELFF.

This clonotype was recorded at least ten times. This rearrangement joins TRBV12-3 or TRBV12-4 to TRBJ2-6; D uncertain. There are 16 residues in the CDR3. Trimming removed 3 bases from V and 0 bases from J, with 9 bases in between. The CDR3 nucleotides are TGTGCCAGCAGTTTGGGTTGGCTCTCTGGGGCCAACGTCCTGACTTTC. Protein: CASSLGWLSGANVLTF.

The rearrangement links TRBV10-1 to TRBJ2-2; D may be TRBD2 (6 bases). Between the trimmed V and J ends, which lost 4 bases and 4 bases, there was a span of 13 bases. The CDR3 runs 15 residues. CDR1 and CDR2 from the germline V gene are WNHNN and SYGVQD (reference sequence). For the CDR3, the DNA is TGCGCCAGCAGTGGCGCGGGGTCGGTCACCGGGGAGCTGTTTTTT. Its protein product is CASSGAGSVTGELFF.

This clonotype was counted at least ten times. The chain carries TRBV19 and TRBJ2-2, with TRBD2 matching 14 bases. V shed 1 base, J shed 4 bases, and the junction held 5 bases outside the gene matches. Germline V gene data show CDR1 as LNHDA and CDR2 as SQIVND (reference sequence). This CDR3 is 18 amino acids long. CDR3 DNA sequence: TGTGCCAGTAGTATAGGGGGACTAGCGGGAGTGGCCACCGGGGAGCTGTTTTTT. This gives the protein CASSIGGLAGVATGELFF.

This clonotype was seen ten or more times. The genes are TRBV11-2 and TRBJ1-1, with 12 bases that match TRBD1. The CDR3 contains 16 residues. Germline V lookup: CDR1 SGHAT, CDR2 FQNNGV. V was clipped by 5 bases and J by 7 bases; unmatched bases: 11. DNA for the CDR3: TGTGCCAGCAGCCAACCGGGACAGGGGGCAGGCAGTGAAGCTTTCTTT. Translation gives CASSQPGQGAGSEAFF.

The chain is built from TRBV6-5 and TRBJ2-2; D gene ambiguous. Trimming took 0 bases from V and 6 from J, leaving 11 bases between them. The V gene's germline CDR1 is MNHEY and CDR2 SVGAGI. The length of the CDR3 is 15 residues. The CDR3 loop is CASSYSILTPGELFF. Here the CDR3 DNA reads TGTGCCAGCAGTTACTCGATACTTACCCCCGGGGAGCTGTTTTTT.

V and J are TRBV2 and TRBJ1-5, with TRBD1 matching over 9 bases. Germline V gene data show CDR1 as SNHLY and CDR2 as FYNNEI. The CDR3 loop spans 14 amino acids. The ends lost 4 bases at V and 11 bases at J; junction bases unmatched: 9. CDR3 protein: CASSVLRDRVAQHF. The CDR3 coding sequence is TGTGCCAGCAGTGTATTGAGGGACAGGGTGGCCCAGCATTTT.

This clonotype was detected many times. The chain uses TRBV7-3 and TRBJ2-3, with TRBD2 identical over 11 bases. The CDR3 loop spans 14 amino acids. Germline CDR1 and CDR2: SGHTA and FQGTGA. J lost 5 bases, V lost 4 bases, and 2 bases had no gene match. The CDR3 bases are TGTGCCAGCAGCTCCGGACTAGCGGGAGATACGCAGTATTTT. Encoded protein: CASSSGLAGDTQYF.

A note on this clonotype: A much larger clone is a single base away; this may be a read error. The chain joins TRBV5-1 to TRBJ1-4, with a tentative D call TRBD1 (6 bases). In germline, CDR1 is SGHRS, CDR2 YFSETQ. CDR3 size: 14 residues. The CDR3 region has the DNA TGCGCCAGCAAAGGCGGGACAACCAATGGAAAACTGTTTTTT. Translating it yields CASKGGTTNGKLFF.

The chain has TRBV29-1 and TRBJ1-3, with 10 bases fitting TRBD1. The germline V gene has CDR1 SQVTM and CDR2 ANQGSEA. The CDR3 spans 14 residues. Trimming cost V 6 bases and J 0 bases; bases outside gene matches: 2. The CDR3 nucleotides read TGCAGCGTGTGGGACAGGGGCTCTGGAAACACCATATATTTT. Residues: CSVWDRGSGNTIYF.

The rearrangement links TRBV9 to TRBJ2-5, with 7 bases that match TRBD1. The CDR3 covers 17 residues. Looked up from germline, CDR1 is SGDLS and CDR2 is YYNGEE. Losses at the gene ends were 0 bases for V and 5 bases for J; bases not matched to a gene: 13. Written as DNA, the CDR3 is TGTGCCAGCAGCGTAGGCCAGGGGGTTTTCACCGGGGAGACCCAGTACTTC. Translation gives CASSVGQGVFTGETQYF.

The chain links TRBV5-1 to TRBJ2-7; TRBD1 aligns across 11 bases. The CDR3 runs 15 residues. Germline trimming cut 3 bases from V and 1 base from J; bases unmatched to any gene: 3. In germline, CDR1 is SGHRS, CDR2 YFSETQ. The CDR3, as DNA: TGCGCCAGCAGCTGGGGACAGGGGGAATCCTACGAGCAGTACTTC. This encodes CASSWGQGESYEQYF.

The V gene is TRBV19, the J gene TRBJ1-5; D possibly corresponds to TRBD1 (5 bases). Germline CDR1 is LNHDA and CDR2 is SQIVND (reference sequence). The CDR3 extends over 15 amino acids. Trimming removed 0 bases at V and 2 bases at J, with 8 bases between. The CDR3 loop reads CASSIEGVGNQPQHF. The DNA for the CDR3 is TGTGCCAGTAGTATAGAGGGGGTAGGCAATCAGCCCCAGCATTTT.

In this sample, this clonotype turned up a few times. V usage is TRBV6-1 and J usage is TRBJ2-2, with a possible D match to TRBD2 (7 bases). From germline, CDR1 is MNHNS and CDR2 SASEGT. The length of the CDR3 is 15 residues. Trimming removed 8 bases at V and 5 bases at J, with 18 bases between. Here the CDR3 reads CASAGRGTSTGELFF. The CDR3, as DNA: TGTGCCAGCGCGGGGCGGGGGACATCAACCGGGGAGCTGTTTTTT.